The following is a T cell receptor (beta chain) sequence with its context. TCRdb re-called the 5' RACE reads; one entry per CDR3 protein, DNA not given. Its listing shows about 540,000 distinct CDR3 sequences. Germline CDR1 is LGHDT and CDR2 is YNNKEL (reference sequence). The CDR3 totals 15 residues. The data derive from a study of T cells expressing NK-cell markers. V usage is TRBV3-1 and J usage is TRBJ2-1; TCRdb returns TRBD2, unconfirmable since there is no DNA. The source material was blood T cells: a sorted CD56 or NKG2C T cell subset, CD4+ or CD8+ T cells, or bulk PBMC T cells (not recorded which). This receptor was identified in a man younger than 35 in good health. The CDR3 loop reads CASSLSSGSLSEQFF.